The next 17 T cell receptor beta chains were all read from a single sample in a study of vaccination effects on CD4 cells after COVID-19 (dated by TCRdb to between 2021 and 2024). Which antigens these TCRs recognize remains unknown. Libraries were made using the immunoSEQ multiplex PCR assay. TCRdb took this table from immuneACCESS and kept in-frame rearrangements with V and J called. Such tables lack part of the clones; where checked against another copy, unresolved V genes explain under half of the gap, and the rest is unexplained. The table for this sample lists 50,000 or so clones; roughly 79% of them were counted only once. In total, the top ten clones hold just over 6% of the sample. In the ViraFEST assay, PBMC were stimulated with viral peptide pools, and TCR sequencing was then used to find antigen-specific CD4+ T cell clonotypes based on their expansion. After more than 9 days of culture, CD4+ T cells were isolated with the EasySep CD4+ T cell isolation kit. Negative nucleocapsid antibody results before and after vaccination confirmed that the healthy vaccine recipients had no prior SARS-CoV-2 infection.

The specimen comprised CD4+ T cells from PBMCs cultured with HCoV-OC43 spike peptides, sampled before COVID-19 vaccination. Read against the paper, the sample's cell subset or site label means: HCoV-OC43 spike overlapping peptide pool stimulation. Every receptor here comes from a human donor who received a COVID-19 vaccine.

CDR3 DNA sequence: TGCGCCAGCAGCTCAAACCCGGACTCTGGAAACACCATATATTTT. Its protein product is CASSSNPDSGNTIYF. This sequence joins TRBV5-1 and TRBJ1-3; D gene uncertain. The ends were cut back, 3 bases at V and 0 bases at J, with 10 bases in the middle. This CDR3 is built from 15 residues. CDR1 and CDR2 (germline): SGHRS, YFSETQ.

The rearrangement joins TRBV15 to TRBJ2-3; 9 bases map to TRBD2. The germline V gene encodes CDR1 LNHNV and CDR2 YYDKDF (reference sequence). Trimming at V came to 6 bases and at J to 2 bases, leaving 3 bases not matched to a gene. The CDR3 runs to 14 residues. The CDR3 nucleotides are TGTGCCACCAGGGGCGGGGGGGCCACAGATACGCAGTATTTT. Translation: CATRGGGATDTQYF.

The chain links TRBV25-1 to TRBJ1-1, with TRBD1 matching over 7 bases. Germline V gene sequence: CDR1 MGHDK, CDR2 SYGVNS. After removal of 4 bases from V and 1 base from J, the junction contained 3 bases not matched to a gene. The CDR3 spans 14 residues. CDR3 nucleotide sequence: TGTGCCAGCAGTGGACAGGGAGGGAACACTGAAGCTTTCTTT. Its translation: CASSGQGGNTEAFF.

In its sample, this clone was seen once. The gene calls are TRBV2 and TRBJ2-3; TRBD1 agrees at 9 bases. The germline V gene encodes CDR1 SNHLY and CDR2 FYNNEI. J gave up 1 base and V 4 bases, and 3 bases lay outside the gene matches. This CDR3 comprises 15 residues. DNA for the CDR3: TGTGCCAGCAGTGGCCGGACAGGGGGCACAGATACGCAGTATTTT. Translated, it gives CASSGRTGGTDTQYF.

V gene TRBV7-2 combines with J gene TRBJ1-3; D remains ambiguous. V lost 2 bases to trimming and J lost 3 bases, with 8 bases between them. The CDR3 runs to 14 residues. Germline assignment: CDR1 SGHTA and CDR2 FQGNSA. As DNA, the CDR3 is TGTGCCAGCAGCTTACCGGGAAATGGAAACACCATATATTTT. Protein product: CASSLPGNGNTIYF.

The chain combines TRBV15 with TRBJ2-5, with TRBD2 matching over 7 bases. The V segment lost 1 base and the J segment 2 bases; nucleotides outside the gene matches: 4. Germline V lookup: CDR1 LNHNV, CDR2 YYDKDF (reference sequence). CDR3 length: 15 residues. Here the CDR3 reads CATSRAGGGQETQYF. CDR3 nucleotides: TGTGCCACCAGCAGAGCCGGCGGGGGACAAGAGACCCAGTACTTC.

This chain joins TRBV6-6 and TRBJ1-1; 8 bases align to TRBD1. The CDR3 runs 14 residues. Trimming at V came to 6 bases and at J to 5 bases, leaving 8 bases not matched to a gene. Germline CDR1 reads MNHNY; CDR2 reads SVGAGI (reference sequence). This CDR3 reads CASSRGQGKTEAFF. DNA of the CDR3: TGTGCCAGCAGCCGAGGACAGGGAAAAACTGAAGCTTTCTTT.

V gene TRBV24-1 combines with J gene TRBJ1-1, with 7 bases aligning to TRBD1. The CDR3 has 15 residues. J was trimmed by 1 base and V by 4 bases; bases with no gene match: 5. CDR1 is KGHDR and CDR2 is SFDVKD in the germline V gene. The CDR3 nucleotides read TGTGCCACCAGTGACCCGGACAGGAAGAACACTGAAGCTTTCTTT. Amino acid sequence: CATSDPDRKNTEAFF.

J is TRBJ1-2 and V is TRBV10-3, with 10 bases that match TRBD1. The CDR3 totals 14 residues. Germline CDR1 reads ENHRY; CDR2 reads SYGVKD. J gave up 4 bases and V 6 bases, and 5 bases lay outside the gene matches. CDR3 sequence reads: CAIRGTGVPYGYTF. In DNA form, the CDR3 reads TGTGCCATCAGAGGGACAGGGGTTCCCTATGGCTACACCTTC.

This clone came up once. The chain recombines TRBV5-1 with TRBJ1-3; TRBD1 matches at 8 bases. Trimming cost V 4 bases and J 2 bases; bases outside gene matches: 5. CDR1 is SGHRS, CDR2 YFSETQ, per germline. This CDR3 region has 15 residues. CDR3 bases: TGCGCCAGCAGCCCTACAGGGGGTGCTGGAAACACCATATATTTT. It yields the protein CASSPTGGAGNTIYF.

This clone was seen a single time. The V call is TRBV5-1, the J call TRBJ1-6; possible D gene TRBD1, 6 bases. The V and J ends lost 0 bases and 0 bases respectively, with 10 bases between them. CDR1 is SGHRS, CDR2 YFSETQ, per germline. The CDR3 consists of 17 residues. The DNA of the CDR3 is TGCGCCAGCAGCTTGGTAGGGGGTAGCTCCTATAATTCACCCCTCCACTTT. Translation gives CASSLVGGSSYNSPLHF. The full variable domain, its missing parts supplied by reference TRBV5-1 and TRBJ1-6, is KAGVTQTPRYLIKTRGQQVTLSCSPISGHRSVSWYQQTPGQGLQFLFEYFSETQRNKGNFPGRFSGRQFSNSRSEMNVSTLELGDSALYLCASSLVGGSSYNSPLHFGNGTRLTVT.

CDR3 DNA sequence: TGCGCCAGCAGCTTGAATGAGGGACAGTCGAAACCCCAGTACTTC. Translation gives CASSLNEGQSKPQYF. The chain employs TRBV5-1 and TRBJ2-5; 7 nucleotides line up with TRBD1. CDR1 is SGHRS and CDR2 is YFSETQ in the germline V gene. Trimming cost V 1 base and J 9 bases; bases outside gene matches: 12. The CDR3 runs to 15 residues.

The CDR3 region is CASSFRDWDNSPLHF. The CDR3 DNA sequence: TGTGCCAGCAGTTTCCGGGACTGGGATAATTCACCCCTCCACTTT. The chain links TRBV28 to TRBJ1-6; D is perhaps TRBD1 (5 bases). This CDR3 region has 15 residues. V was trimmed by 3 bases and J by 5 bases, leaving 11 bases between them. Germline V gives CDR1 MDHEN, CDR2 SYDVKM.

Only a few counts were recorded for this clone. The rearrangement links TRBV30 to TRBJ1-2; 8 nucleotides match TRBD1. CDR1 GTSNPN and CDR2 SVGIG come from the germline V gene (reference sequence). V was pared by 7 bases and J by 3 bases, with 7 bases of the junction left unmatched. The CDR3 covers 13 residues. CDR3 loop: CASRGRIYYGYTF. The CDR3 bases are TGTGCCTCCAGGGGGCGTATATACTATGGCTACACCTTC.

The chain is built from TRBV5-1 and TRBJ1-2; D is uncertain. V lost 0 bases to trimming and J lost 2 bases, with 8 bases between them. The CDR3 totals 14 residues. Per the germline V gene, CDR1 is SGHRS and CDR2 is YFSETQ. The chain's CDR3 is CASSLGTTNYGYTF. CDR3 coding DNA: TGCGCCAGCAGCTTGGGGACGACGAACTATGGCTACACCTTC.

The rearrangement joins TRBV6-4 to TRBJ1-1, with TRBD1 matching over 10 bases. J gave up 4 bases and V 6 bases, and 14 bases lay outside the gene matches. Germline CDR1 MRHNA, CDR2 SNTAGT. CDR3 length equals 17 residues. The CDR3: CASRPGQGRFLSTEAFF. The CDR3 bases are TGTGCCAGCAGGCCGGGACAGGGGAGGTTTTTGAGCACTGAAGCTTTCTTT.

This chain uses TRBV12-1 with TRBJ2-7; the tabulated D call, TRBD1, remains unverified against the DNA. TRBV12-1 is a pseudogene segment. This CDR3 spans 15 amino acids. CDR3 in amino acids: CASSSPGQAFYEQYV. The CDR3 nucleotides read TGTGCCAGCAGCTCTCCGGGACAGGCGTTCTACGAGCAGTACGTC.